The present entry profiles one T cell receptor (beta chain) with its context. The antigen remains unidentified. This sample stems from a study of response to subunit inactivated influenza vaccine. The CDR3 length is 15 residues. Losses at the gene ends were 5 bases for V and 5 bases for J; bases not matched to a gene: 7. TCRdb itself ran the RT-PCR reads through MiXCR, one entry per CDR3 protein. The sample includes about 520,000 distinct CDR3 sequences, 25% seen only once; the top ten take approximately 2%. Study-wide results and limits: The study's authors posited that every seasonal influenza vaccination enlists few new T cells.

The sequence was obtained from a man between 45 and 60 years old who received an inactivated influenza vaccine. This chain uses TRBV12-3 or TRBV12-4 with TRBJ1-5, with 9 bases matching TRBD1. This specimen was CD4+ T cells sorted from PBMCs, taken approximately 5 days after vaccination. Here the CDR3 DNA reads TGTGCCAGCAGTGCACAGGGGGCTAAAGATCAGCCCCAGCATTTT. Protein sequence: CASSAQGAKDQPQHF.